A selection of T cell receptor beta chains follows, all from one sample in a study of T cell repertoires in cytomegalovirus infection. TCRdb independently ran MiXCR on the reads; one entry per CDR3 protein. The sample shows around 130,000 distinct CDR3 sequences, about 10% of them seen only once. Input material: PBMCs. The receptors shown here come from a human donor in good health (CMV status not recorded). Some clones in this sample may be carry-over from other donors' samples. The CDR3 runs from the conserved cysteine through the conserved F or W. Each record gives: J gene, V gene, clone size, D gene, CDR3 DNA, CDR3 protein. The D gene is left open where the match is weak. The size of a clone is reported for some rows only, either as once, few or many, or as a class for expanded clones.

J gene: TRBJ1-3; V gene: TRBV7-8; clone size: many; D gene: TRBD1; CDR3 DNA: TGTGCCAGCAGCCTAGAGGGACAGGGAGGGAGGAACACCATATATTTT; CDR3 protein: CASSLEGQGGRNTIYF
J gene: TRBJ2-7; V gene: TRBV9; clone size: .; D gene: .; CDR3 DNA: TGTGCCAGCAGCGTAGGCACGACTCTTAACTACGAGCAGTACTTC; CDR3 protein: CASSVGTTLNYEQYF
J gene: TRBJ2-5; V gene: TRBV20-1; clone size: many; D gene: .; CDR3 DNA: TGCAGTGCCAGTAGGGATTTGTCAGAGACCCAGTACTTC; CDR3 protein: CSASRDLSETQYF
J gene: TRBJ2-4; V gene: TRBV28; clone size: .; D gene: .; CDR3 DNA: TGTGCCAGCAGGGGGTATTTCAGCATTCAGTACTTC; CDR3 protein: CASRGYFSIQYF
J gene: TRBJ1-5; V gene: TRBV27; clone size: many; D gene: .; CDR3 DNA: TGTGCCAGCAGTCCAGAACTCGCCTTTAGCAATCAGCCCCAGCATTTT; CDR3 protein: CASSPELAFSNQPQHF
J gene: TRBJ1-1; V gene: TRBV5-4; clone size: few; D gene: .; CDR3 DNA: TGTGCCAGCAGCAGGGAAAGTAAGGGCTCCGAAGCTTTCTTT; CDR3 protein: CASSRESKGSEAFF
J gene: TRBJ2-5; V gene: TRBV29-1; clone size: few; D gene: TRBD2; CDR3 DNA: TGCAGCGTTGTTAGTTCGGGGGGGCCGGTGGAGACCCAGTACTTC; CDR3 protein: CSVVSSGGPVETQYF
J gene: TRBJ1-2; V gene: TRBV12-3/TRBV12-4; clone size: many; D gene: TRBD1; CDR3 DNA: TGTGCCAGCAGTTTAAGGGGGACAGGCTTGACCTCTTTCTATGGCTACACCTTC; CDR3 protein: CASSLRGTGLTSFYGYTF
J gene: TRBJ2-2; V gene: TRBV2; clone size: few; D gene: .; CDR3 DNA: TGTGCCAGCAGTGCCGACTGGACGAACACCGGGGAGCTGTTTTTT; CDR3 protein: CASSADWTNTGELFF
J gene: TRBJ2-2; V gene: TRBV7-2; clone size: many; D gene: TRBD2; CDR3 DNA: TGTGCCAGCAGCGGGACTAGAAAGAGCACCGGGGAGCTGTTTTTT; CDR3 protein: CASSGTRKSTGELFF
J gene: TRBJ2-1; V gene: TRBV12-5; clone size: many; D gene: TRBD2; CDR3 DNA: TGTGCTAGTGGTCTACCCCGCCCGGGACTAGCGGGGGACAATGAGCAGTTCTTC; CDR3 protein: CASGLPRPGLAGDNEQFF
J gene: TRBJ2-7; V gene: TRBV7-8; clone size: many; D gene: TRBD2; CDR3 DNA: TGTGCCAGCAGCTCTCTAGCGGGGGCCTCCTACGAGCAGTACTTC; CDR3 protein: CASSSLAGASYEQYF
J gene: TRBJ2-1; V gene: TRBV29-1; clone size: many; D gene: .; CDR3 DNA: TGCAGCGTTGAAGAAAGCTCCTACAATGAGCAGTTCTTC; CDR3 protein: CSVEESSYNEQFF
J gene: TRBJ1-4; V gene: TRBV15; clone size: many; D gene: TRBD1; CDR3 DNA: TGTGCCACCAGCAGGGACAGGGGCAGAAGTGAAAAACTGTTTTTT; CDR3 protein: CATSRDRGRSEKLFF
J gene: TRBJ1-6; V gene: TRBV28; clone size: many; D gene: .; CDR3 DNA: TGTGCCAGCAGTTTAGTCAGGGAGAATTCACCCCTCCACTTT; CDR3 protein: CASSLVRENSPLHF
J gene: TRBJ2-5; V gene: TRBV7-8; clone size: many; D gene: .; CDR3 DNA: TGTGCCAGCAGCTTAGTCCTGTTCGAGACCCAGTACTTC; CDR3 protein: CASSLVLFETQYF
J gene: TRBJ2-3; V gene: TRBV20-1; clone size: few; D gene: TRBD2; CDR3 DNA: TGCAGTGATGCCCTCCTAGCGGGGGGAGGGACAGATACGCAGTATTTT; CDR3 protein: CSDALLAGGGTDTQYF
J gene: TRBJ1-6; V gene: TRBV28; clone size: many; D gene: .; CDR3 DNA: TGTGCCAGCAGTTTTGGGGTTTGGGATTCACCCCTCCACTTT; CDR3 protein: CASSFGVWDSPLHF
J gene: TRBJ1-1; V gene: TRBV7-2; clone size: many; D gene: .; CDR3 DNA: TGTGCCAGCAGCCGAGGACCACAGGGTTTGCTGAACACTGAAGCTTTCTTT; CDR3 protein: CASSRGPQGLLNTEAFF
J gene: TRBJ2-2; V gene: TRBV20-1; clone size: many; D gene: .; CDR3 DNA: TGCAGTGCTCGCATGACGACAGGACGAGGCGGGGAGCTGTTTTTT; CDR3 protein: CSARMTTGRGGELFF
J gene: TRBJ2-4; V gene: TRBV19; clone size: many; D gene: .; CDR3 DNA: TGTGCCAGTAGTCCCGCGGGGTCCAAAAACATTCAGTACTTC; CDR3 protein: CASSPAGSKNIQYF
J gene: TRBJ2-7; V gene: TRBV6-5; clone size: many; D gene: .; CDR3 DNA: TGTGCCAGCAGTATGGACAGTCCCTACGAGCAGTACTTC; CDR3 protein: CASSMDSPYEQYF
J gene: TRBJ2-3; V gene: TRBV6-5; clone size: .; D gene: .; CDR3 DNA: TGTGCCAGCAGTTACGACAGCCGAGGGAATACGCAGTATTTT; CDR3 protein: CASSYDSRGNTQYF
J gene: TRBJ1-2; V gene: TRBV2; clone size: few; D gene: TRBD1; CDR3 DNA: TGTGCCAGCACTGGGACAGGGTATGATTCTAATGGCTACACCTTC; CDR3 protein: CASTGTGYDSNGYTF
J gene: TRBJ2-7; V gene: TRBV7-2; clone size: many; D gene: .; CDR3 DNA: TGTGCCAGCAGCTTAGAGAGACAGTACGAGCAGTACTTC; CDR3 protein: CASSLERQYEQYF
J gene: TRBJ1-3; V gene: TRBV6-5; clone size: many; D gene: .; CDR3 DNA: TGTGCCAGCAGCGAGGGGATTACCTCTGGAAACACCATATATTTT; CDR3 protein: CASSEGITSGNTIYF
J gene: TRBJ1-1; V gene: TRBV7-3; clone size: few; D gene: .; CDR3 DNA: TGTGCCAGCAGCTTAACAAGGACCACTGAAGCTTTCTTT; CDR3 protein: CASSLTRTTEAFF
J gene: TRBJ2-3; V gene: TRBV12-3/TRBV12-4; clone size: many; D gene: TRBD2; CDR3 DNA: TGTGCCAGCACTCACCGCTTCTTTTTAGCGGGGGGTTACACAGATACGCAGTATTTT; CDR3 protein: CASTHRFFLAGGYTDTQYF
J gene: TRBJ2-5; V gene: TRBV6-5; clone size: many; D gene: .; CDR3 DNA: TGTGCCAGCAGTCCAGACAGCTTAGGAAGGACCCAGTACTTC; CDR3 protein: CASSPDSLGRTQYF
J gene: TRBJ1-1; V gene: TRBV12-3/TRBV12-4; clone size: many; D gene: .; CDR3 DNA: TGTGCCAGCAGTTTAAGATCGGCGAACACTGAAGCTTTCTTT; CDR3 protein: CASSLRSANTEAFF
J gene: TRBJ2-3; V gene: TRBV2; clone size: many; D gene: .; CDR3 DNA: TGTGCCAGCAGTGTTCAGGGTGAAGATACGCAGTATTTT; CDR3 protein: CASSVQGEDTQYF
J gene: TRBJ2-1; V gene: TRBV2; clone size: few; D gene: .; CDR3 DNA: TGTGCCAGCAGTGTAGGGGATTTGACCTACAATGAGCAGTTCTTC; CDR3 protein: CASSVGDLTYNEQFF
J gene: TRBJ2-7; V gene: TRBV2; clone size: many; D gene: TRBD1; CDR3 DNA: TGTGCCAGCAGTGCCGGGACAGGAAGAAGCTCCTACGAGCAGTACTTC; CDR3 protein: CASSAGTGRSSYEQYF
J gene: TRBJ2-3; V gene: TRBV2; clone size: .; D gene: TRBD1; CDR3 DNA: TGTGCCAGCAGTTCTTCCTCGGGACAGGGTATCGGAGATACGCAGTATTTT; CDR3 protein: CASSSSSGQGIGDTQYF
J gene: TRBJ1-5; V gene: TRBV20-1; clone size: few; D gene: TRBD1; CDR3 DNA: TGCAGTGCACTCGAGACAGGGTTGGGCAATCAGCCCCAGCATTTT; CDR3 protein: CSALETGLGNQPQHF
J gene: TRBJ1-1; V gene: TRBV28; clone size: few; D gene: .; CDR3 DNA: TGTGCCAGTCGGGACACCAAGGGAGCTTTCTTT; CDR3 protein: CASRDTKGAFF
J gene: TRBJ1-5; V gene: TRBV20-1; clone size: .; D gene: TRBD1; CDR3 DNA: TGCAGTGCTAGCGGACAGGAACGCAATCAGCCCCAGCATTTT; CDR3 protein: CSASGQERNQPQHF
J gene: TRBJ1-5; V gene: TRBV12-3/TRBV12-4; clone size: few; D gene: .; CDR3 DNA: TGTGCCAGCAGTTTATGGAGCGCAGCCCATCAGCCCCAGCATTTT; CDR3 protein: CASSLWSAAHQPQHF
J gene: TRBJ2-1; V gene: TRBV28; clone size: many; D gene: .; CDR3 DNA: TGTGCCAGCAGTGCTGCCACACGGGATCGTAGGGGAAGCTCCTACAATGAGCAGTTCTTC; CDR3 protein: CASSAATRDRRGSSYNEQFF
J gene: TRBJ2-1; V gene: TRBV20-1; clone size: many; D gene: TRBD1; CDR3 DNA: TGCAGTGCTAGCCCCCCCGGGACAGGGTTGGTCAATGAGCAGTTCTTC; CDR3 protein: CSASPPGTGLVNEQFF